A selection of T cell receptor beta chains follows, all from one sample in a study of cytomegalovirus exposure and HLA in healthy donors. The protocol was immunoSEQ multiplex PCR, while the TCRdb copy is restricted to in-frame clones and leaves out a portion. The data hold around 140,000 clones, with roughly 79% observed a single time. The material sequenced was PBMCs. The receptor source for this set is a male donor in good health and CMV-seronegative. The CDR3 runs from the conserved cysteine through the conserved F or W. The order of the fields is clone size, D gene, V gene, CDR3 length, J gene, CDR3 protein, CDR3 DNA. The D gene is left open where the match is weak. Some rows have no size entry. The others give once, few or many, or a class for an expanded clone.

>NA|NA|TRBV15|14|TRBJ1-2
CATSRDRTNYGYTF
TGTGCCACCAGCAGAGATAGAACGAACTATGGCTACACCTTC
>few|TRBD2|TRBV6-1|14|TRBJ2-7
CASSLAGGRYEQYF
TGTGCCAGCAGTCTAGCGGGGGGGCGGTACGAGCAGTACTTC
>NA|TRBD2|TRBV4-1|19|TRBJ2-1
CASSQDPGQSGASYNEQFF
TGCGCCAGCAGCCAAGATCCGGGCCAAAGCGGGGCGTCCTACAATGAGCAGTTCTTC
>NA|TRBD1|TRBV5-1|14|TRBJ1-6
CASSLGQGNSPLHF
TGTGCCAGCAGCCTCGGACAGGGGAATTCACCCCTCCACTTT
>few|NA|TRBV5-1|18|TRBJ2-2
CASSLVLVAQRDTGELFF
TGCGCCAGCAGCTTGGTTTTGGTTGCGCAGCGGGACACCGGGGAGCTGTTTTTT
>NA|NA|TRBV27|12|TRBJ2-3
CASSPLLDTQYF
TGTGCCAGCAGCCCCCTTTTGGATACGCAGTATTTT
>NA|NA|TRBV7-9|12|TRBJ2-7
CASSRGTGEQYF
TGTGCCAGCAGCCGGGGGACCGGGGAGCAGTACTTC
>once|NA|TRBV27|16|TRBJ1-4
CASRPQGPRYNEKLFF
TGTGCCAGCAGACCTCAGGGCCCCCGGTATAATGAAAAACTGTTTTTT
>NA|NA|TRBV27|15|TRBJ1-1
CASSLIAGQNTEAFF
TGTGCCAGCAGTTTAATTGCAGGCCAGAACACTGAAGCTTTCTTT
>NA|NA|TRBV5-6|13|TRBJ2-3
CASSLLRLDTQYF
TGTGCCAGCAGCTTGCTCAGGCTGGATACGCAGTATTTT
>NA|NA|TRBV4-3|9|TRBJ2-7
CASSQESDF
TGCGCCAGCAGCCAAGAATCGGACTTC
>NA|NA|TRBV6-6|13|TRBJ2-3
CASSFRAGDTQYF
TGTGCCAGCAGTTTCAGGGCAGGAGATACGCAGTATTTT
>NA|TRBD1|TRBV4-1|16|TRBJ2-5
CASSQVVQGARETQYF
TGCGCCAGCAGCCAAGTCGTCCAGGGGGCTCGGGAGACCCAGTACTTC
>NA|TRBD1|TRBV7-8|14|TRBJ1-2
CASSKDRAAYGYTF
TGTGCCAGCAGCAAGGACAGGGCCGCCTATGGCTACACCTTC
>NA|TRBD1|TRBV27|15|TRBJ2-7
CASSMTGGESYEQYF
TGTGCCAGCAGTATGACAGGGGGTGAGTCCTACGAGCAGTACTTC
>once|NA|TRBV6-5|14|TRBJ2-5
CASSPQGSQETQYF
TGTGCCAGCAGTCCTCAGGGGAGCCAAGAGACCCAGTACTTC
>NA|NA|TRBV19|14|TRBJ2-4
CASSPQGGRDIQYF
TGTGCCAGTAGTCCCCAGGGCGGCAGGGACATTCAGTACTTC
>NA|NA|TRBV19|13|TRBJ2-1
CASSTLRVGEQFF
TGTGCCAGTAGTACTCTCAGGGTGGGCGAGCAGTTCTTC
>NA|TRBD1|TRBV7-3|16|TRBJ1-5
CARGHGTGWNNQPQHF
TGTGCCAGGGGACACGGGACAGGGTGGAACAATCAGCCCCAGCATTTT
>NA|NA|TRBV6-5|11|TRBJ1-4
CASSMGGKLFF
TGTGCCAGCAGTATGGGGGGAAAACTGTTTTTT